Listed below are T cell receptor beta chains from one sample, sequenced in a study of cytomegalovirus exposure and HLA in healthy donors. Using immunoSEQ multiplex PCR, the repertoire was profiled, and TCRdb retains in-frame clones only, with some absent. The data contain about 200,000 clones, 86% of them singletons. Sequenced input: PBMCs. Receptor source: a woman aged 18-29 years in good health and CMV-seronegative. CDR3s include the opening cysteine and the closing phenylalanine or tryptophan. Fields, in order: D gene, V gene, CDR3 protein. D genes are given only for firm matches.

d_gene: TRBD1; v_gene: TRBV30; CDR3aa: CAWGRTGVTEAFF
d_gene: .; v_gene: TRBV10-1; CDR3aa: CASSGPVNYGYTF
d_gene: TRBD1; v_gene: TRBV4-1; CDR3aa: CASSLRDRDGTEAFF
d_gene: .; v_gene: TRBV7-6; CDR3aa: CASSLEGADTQYF
d_gene: .; v_gene: TRBV6-1; CDR3aa: CASVITGIDEQYF
d_gene: .; v_gene: TRBV6-4; CDR3aa: CASSDRRETQYF
d_gene: .; v_gene: TRBV19; CDR3aa: CANTLTTNEKLFF
d_gene: .; v_gene: TRBV7-7; CDR3aa: CASSLVRGSEAFF
d_gene: TRBD1; v_gene: TRBV5-1; CDR3aa: CASSSGQGNTEAFF
d_gene: .; v_gene: TRBV11-2; CDR3aa: CASSVRGNYGYTF
d_gene: TRBD1; v_gene: TRBV5-1; CDR3aa: CASTKDRGNTEAFF
d_gene: TRBD1; v_gene: TRBV15; CDR3aa: CATSRAQGAEQPQHF
d_gene: TRBD2; v_gene: TRBV5-1; CDR3aa: CASSFGASGDQETQYF
d_gene: TRBD1; v_gene: TRBV19; CDR3aa: CASTPGGAPGANVLTF
d_gene: .; v_gene: TRBV14; CDR3aa: CASSQGEPVSGNTIYF
d_gene: .; v_gene: TRBV5-1; CDR3aa: CASSPNLVYEQYF
d_gene: .; v_gene: TRBV5-1; CDR3aa: CASKTWSSGANVLTF
d_gene: .; v_gene: TRBV7-2; CDR3aa: CASSLVGGGNNEKLFF
d_gene: .; v_gene: TRBV6-6; CDR3aa: CASSGMEQFF
d_gene: TRBD2; v_gene: TRBV7-9; CDR3aa: CASSLSFSGNSYNEQFF
d_gene: .; v_gene: TRBV5-6; CDR3aa: CASSVKWGQGTQYF
d_gene: TRBD2; v_gene: TRBV5-1; CDR3aa: CASSQRTSFSQETQYF
d_gene: TRBD1; v_gene: TRBV15; CDR3aa: CATSRDGQENEKLFF
d_gene: .; v_gene: TRBV5-1; CDR3aa: CASSSGYEQYF
d_gene: .; v_gene: TRBV30; CDR3aa: CAWKGGPSTEAFF